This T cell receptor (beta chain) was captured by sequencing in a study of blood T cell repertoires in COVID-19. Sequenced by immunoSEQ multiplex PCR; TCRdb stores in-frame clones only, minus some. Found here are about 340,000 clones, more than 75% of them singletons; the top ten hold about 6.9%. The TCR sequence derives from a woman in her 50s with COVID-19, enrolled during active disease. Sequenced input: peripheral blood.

Written as DNA, the CDR3 is TGTGCCAGCTCACCAAACCCTCTGGTGTTCGGGTCCCCCCATGGCTACACCTTC. Translating it yields CASSPNPLVFGSPHGYTF. The chain carries TRBV18 and TRBJ1-2; D remains unclear. From germline, CDR1 is KGHSH and CDR2 LQKENI. The CDR3 is made up of 18 amino acids. Trimming shortened V by 2 bases and J by 6 bases, and 25 bases separated the two germline ends.